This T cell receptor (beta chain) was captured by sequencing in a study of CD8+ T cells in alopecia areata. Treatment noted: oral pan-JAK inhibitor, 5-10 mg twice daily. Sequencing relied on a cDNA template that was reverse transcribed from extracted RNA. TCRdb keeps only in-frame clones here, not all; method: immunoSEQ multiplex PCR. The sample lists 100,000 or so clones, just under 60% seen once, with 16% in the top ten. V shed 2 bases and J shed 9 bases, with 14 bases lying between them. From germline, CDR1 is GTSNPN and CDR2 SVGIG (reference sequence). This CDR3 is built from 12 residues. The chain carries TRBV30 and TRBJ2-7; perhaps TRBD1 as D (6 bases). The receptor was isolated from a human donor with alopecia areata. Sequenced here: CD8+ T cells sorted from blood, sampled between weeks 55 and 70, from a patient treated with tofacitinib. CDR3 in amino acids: CAWSPTGQWQYF. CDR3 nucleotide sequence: TGTGCCTGGAGTCCGACCGGACAGTGGCAGTACTTC. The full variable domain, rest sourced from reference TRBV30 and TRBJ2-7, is SQTIHQWPATLVQPVGSPLSLECTVEGTSNPNLYWYRQAAGRGLQLLFYSVGIGQISSEVPQNLSASRPQDRQFILSSKKLLLSDSGFYLCAWSPTGQWQYFGPGTRLTVT.